The 27 T cell receptor beta chains below come from one sample, sequenced in a study of Ad26.COV2.S vaccination and SARS-CoV-2 variants. Repertoires were generated with immunoSEQ multiplex PCR, while TCRdb's copy carries only in-frame clones and drops some. Of fewer than 800,000 clones listed, 70% to 90% are singletons. Sample treatment: about 20 received Ad26.COV2.S at low or high dose, single or two shots; several received placebo; per-sample allocation not given. Sampling took place 63 days after the first vaccine or placebo injection. This specimen was peripheral blood, taken in a trial of Ad26.COV2.S vaccine versus placebo. The receptors shown here come from a person aged 18 to 59 who received the Ad26.COV2.S COVID-19 vaccine or a placebo.

The CDR3 reads CASTPGLAGNTGELFF. For the CDR3, the DNA is TGTGCCAGCACCCCGGGACTAGCGGGGAACACCGGGGAGCTGTTTTTT. This chain uses TRBV5-4 with TRBJ2-2, with 12 bases aligning to TRBD2. CDR3 length: 16 amino acids. V lost 6 bases to trimming and J lost 1 base; unmatched junction nucleotides: 4. Germline V gives CDR1 SGHNT, CDR2 YYREEE (reference sequence).

The chain is built from TRBV24-1 and TRBJ2-1; the D gene could be TRBD1 or TRBD2 (6 bases each). The CDR3 loop spans 16 amino acids. Trimming removed 4 bases at V and 3 bases at J, with 15 bases between. Per germline, CDR1 KGHDR and CDR2 SFDVKD. The CDR3 DNA follows: TGTGCCACCAGTGAATTAAGGGGGGCTAGCTACAATGAGCAGTTCTTC. Translated: CATSELRGASYNEQFF.

The DNA of the CDR3 is TGTGCCAGCAGTCCAGGGTATCACTACACCTTC. Amino acids: CASSPGYHYTF. The V and J genes are TRBV6-2 or TRBV6-3 and TRBJ1-2, with D possibly matching TRBD1 (5 bases). Germline loops: CDR1 MNHEY, CDR2 SVGEGT. This CDR3 contains 11 residues. Trimming took 5 bases from V and 10 from J, leaving 11 bases between them.

The chain joins TRBV25-1 to TRBJ2-3; tentative D call: TRBD2 (5 bases). CDR3 length: 15 residues. Trimming took 2 bases from V and 2 from J, leaving 11 bases between them. The germline CDR1 and CDR2 sequences are MGHDK and SYGVNS. CDR3 bases: TGTGCCAGCAGTGAAGATATGGGAGCCACAGATACGCAGTATTTT. It encodes CASSEDMGATDTQYF.

The chain links TRBV30 to TRBJ1-4; D is unresolved. This CDR3 is built from 11 residues. Germline V gene sequence: CDR1 GTSNPN, CDR2 SVGIG (reference sequence). The V end lost 1 base, the J end lost 9 bases, and 6 bases lay between the germline ends. The CDR3 spells CAWSGMKKLFF. The DNA for the CDR3 is TGTGCCTGGAGTGGTATGAAAAAACTGTTTTTT.

This clone has just one count. The rearrangement uses TRBV28 and TRBJ2-1; TRBD2 aligns across 7 bases. V trimming: 6 bases; J trimming: 1 base; junction bases outside the gene matches: 6. The germline CDR1 and CDR2 sequences are MDHEN and SYDVKM. The CDR3 loop spans 15 amino acids. The CDR3 DNA reads as TGTGCCAGCAGCCCGGGGGAGGGATCCTACAATGAGCAGTTCTTC. Translating it yields CASSPGEGSYNEQFF.

The chain employs TRBV12-5 and TRBJ1-6; the match to TRBD1 covers 9 bases. The CDR3 is 14 residues long. The V gene end was trimmed by 2 bases and the J gene end by 12 bases; junction bases not matched to a gene: 5. The germline V gene has CDR1 LGHNT and CDR2 FRNRAP. CDR3 in amino acids: CASGLRDREVPLHF. The CDR3 nucleotides are TGTGCTAGTGGTTTGCGGGACAGGGAGGTACCCCTCCACTTT.

The rearrangement uses TRBV7-2 and TRBJ2-5; 8 bases are shared with TRBD1. Trimming at V came to 1 base and at J to 7 bases, leaving 11 bases not matched to a gene. The CDR3 totals 16 residues. CDR1 is SGHTA, CDR2 FQGNSA, per germline. The CDR3 coding sequence is TGTGCCAGCAGCTTAGGGCCAGGGGGCGCCAGCGGGACCCAGTACTTC. It is translated as CASSLGPGGASGTQYF.

The rearrangement uses TRBV18 and TRBJ1-2; TRBD1 matches 7 bases. The J segment lost 1 base and the V segment lost 8 bases, leaving 13 bases of the junction unmatched. Germline V gives CDR1 KGHSH, CDR2 LQKENI. The CDR3 spans 16 residues. The CDR3 sequence: CASTISGDRINYGYTF. The CDR3 DNA reads as TGTGCCAGCACAATATCCGGGGACAGAATTAACTATGGCTACACCTTC.

About this clone: The sample carries other DNA sequences with the same CDR3. J is TRBJ2-3 and V is TRBV7-2; a weak D match, TRBD2 (6 bases). V lost 3 bases, J lost 2 bases, and 9 bases lay in between. Germline CDR1 and CDR2: SGHTA and FQGNSA. This CDR3 comprises 14 residues. The CDR3 DNA reads TGTGCCAGCAGCTTGGGACTTTCCACAGATACGCAGTATTTT. Amino acid sequence: CASSLGLSTDTQYF.

The CDR3 is CASRPGRSNQPQHF. The CDR3 DNA sequence: TGTGCCAGCAGGCCAGGACGGAGCAATCAGCCCCAGCATTTT. This chain connects TRBV6-5 to TRBJ1-5; D is uncertain. The germline CDR1 and CDR2 sequences are MNHEY and SVGAGI. V lost 6 bases and J 1 base, leaving 10 bases between the germline ends. The CDR3 has 14 amino acids.

This clone was recorded only once. The genes are TRBV19 and TRBJ2-1, with TRBD2 as a possible D gene (6 bases). Trimming took 8 bases from V and 9 from J, leaving 20 bases between them. The CDR3 contains 14 residues. Per germline, CDR1 LNHDA and CDR2 SQIVND (reference sequence). The CDR3 here is CASRPSGERFEQFF. CDR3 sequence (DNA): TGTGCCAGTCGCCCGTCGGGGGAGCGATTTGAGCAGTTCTTC.

V and J are TRBV6-6 and TRBJ2-7; tentatively, D is TRBD1 (7 bases). V lost 4 bases and J 2 bases, leaving 12 bases between the germline ends. The CDR3 extends over 14 amino acids. Germline-derived CDR1 and CDR2 are MNHNY and SVGAGI (reference sequence). This CDR3 reads CASSSSGGPYEQYF. The CDR3 DNA reads as TGTGCCAGCAGTTCCTCAGGGGGGCCCTACGAGCAGTACTTC.

The chain uses TRBV10-3 and TRBJ2-5; D perhaps matches TRBD2 (6 bases). CDR1 and CDR2 (germline): ENHRY, SYGVKD. Between the trimmed V and J ends, which lost 0 bases and 5 bases, there was a span of 13 bases. The CDR3 extends over 15 amino acids. DNA of the CDR3: TGTGCCATCAGTGAGTCTAACCTAGCGACGGAGACCCAGTACTTC. It translates to CAISESNLATETQYF.

This clone was seen more than once but under ten times. The V and J genes are TRBV20-1 and TRBJ1-6; 9 nucleotides agree with TRBD1. The J segment lost 7 bases and the V segment lost 3 bases, leaving 4 bases of the junction unmatched. Germline V lookup: CDR1 DFQATT, CDR2 SNEGSKA (reference sequence). The CDR3 length is 14 residues. CDR3 in amino acids: CSASPGTGNSPLHF. CDR3 in DNA: TGCAGTGCTAGTCCCGGGACAGGGAATTCACCCCTCCACTTT.

V usage is TRBV5-1 and J usage is TRBJ1-4; no clear D gene. Looked up from germline, CDR1 is SGHRS and CDR2 is YFSETQ. The CDR3 spans 14 residues. V was trimmed by 2 bases and J by 3 bases, leaving 8 bases between them. The DNA of the CDR3 is TGCGCCAGCAGCTTCCTGGCGCCTAATGAAAAACTGTTTTTT. It specifies CASSFLAPNEKLFF.

J is TRBJ2-5 and V is TRBV9; 10 positions agree with TRBD2. J lost 3 bases, V lost 4 bases, and 3 bases had no gene match. The length of the CDR3 is 14 residues. CDR1 and CDR2 from the germline V gene are SGDLS and YYNGEE. DNA of the CDR3: TGTGCCAGCAGCATCGGACTAGCGGAAGAGACCCAGTACTTC. Residues: CASSIGLAEETQYF.

The rearrangement links TRBV29-1 to TRBJ2-3, with D maybe TRBD1 (6 bases). The CDR3 length is 16 residues. Trimming took 3 bases from V and 4 from J, leaving 20 bases between them. The V gene's germline CDR1 is SQVTM and CDR2 ANQGSEA. CDR3 region: CSVEGQGVLGADTQYF. CDR3 sequence (DNA): TGCAGCGTTGAGGGACAAGGGGTCCTTGGGGCAGATACGCAGTATTTT.

In its sample, this clone was seen a few times. The chain carries TRBV12-3 or TRBV12-4 and TRBJ2-4; 8 nucleotides align to TRBD2. With 5 bases clipped from V and 8 bases from J, the junction kept 5 bases outside the gene matches. The CDR3 length is 13 residues. As DNA, the CDR3 is TGTGCCAGCAGTCCCGGGAGGGGGGACATTCAGTACTTC. Protein product: CASSPGRGDIQYF.

The rearrangement links TRBV27 to TRBJ2-3, with 7 bases aligning to TRBD2. CDR1 MNHEY and CDR2 SMNVEV come from the germline V gene (reference sequence). This CDR3 region has 13 residues. V dropped 7 bases and J dropped 0; count of bases not matched to a gene: 1. CDR3 loop: CASKGGSTDTQYF. CDR3 DNA sequence: TGTGCCAGCAAGGGAGGGAGCACAGATACGCAGTATTTT.

This clone was seen just once. The V gene is TRBV7-2, the J gene TRBJ2-1; tentatively, D is TRBD1 (5 bases). The CDR3 length is 13 residues. V lost 4 bases and J lost 5, with 9 bases in between. CDR1 is SGHTA, CDR2 FQGNSA, per germline. The CDR3 DNA sequence: TGTGCCAGCAGCTCCCGACAGAACAATGAGCAGTTCTTC. Protein sequence: CASSSRQNNEQFF.

The CDR3 sequence is CATSRDLEGSPLHF. The CDR3, as DNA: TGTGCCACCAGCAGAGATTTGGAGGGATCACCCCTCCACTTT. The chain couples TRBV15 to TRBJ1-6; D remains ambiguous. Deletions cut 0 bases from V and 10 bases from J, with 10 bases between. Germline loops: CDR1 LNHNV, CDR2 YYDKDF (reference sequence). This CDR3 comprises 14 residues.

The rearrangement joins TRBV10-3 to TRBJ1-5, with a tentative D call TRBD1 (5 bases). From germline, CDR1 is ENHRY and CDR2 SYGVKD. CDR3 length: 12 residues. Trimming stripped 9 bases from V and 5 bases from J, with 11 bases between. As DNA, the CDR3 is TGTGCCATTATGGGGGACGATCAGCCCCAGCATTTT. Its translation is CAIMGDDQPQHF.

This sequence joins TRBV11-2 and TRBJ1-2; no firm D call. Germline V gives CDR1 SGHAT, CDR2 FQNNGV. Trimming left V 0 bases short and J 8 bases short, with 7 bases between. This CDR3 spans 12 amino acids. CDR3 protein: CASSLDPEGYTF. The CDR3 coding sequence is TGTGCCAGCAGCTTAGATCCGGAGGGCTACACCTTC. Drawing the rest from reference TRBV11-2 and TRBJ1-2, the complete variable domain is EAGVAQSPRYKIIEKRQSVAFWCNPISGHATLYWYQQILGQGPKLLIQFQNNGVVDDSQLPKDRFSAERLKGVDSTLKIQPAKLEDSAVYLCASSLDPEGYTFGSGTRLTVV.

The J gene is TRBJ1-5, the V gene TRBV4-2; the match to TRBD1 covers 12 bases. CDR1 is LGHNA and CDR2 is YNFKEQ in the germline V gene. The CDR3 has 16 amino acids. With V trimmed by 0 bases and J by 6 bases, 3 bases remained unmatched. This chain's CDR3 is CASSQEGGQGAQPQHF. As DNA, the CDR3 is TGTGCCAGCAGCCAAGAAGGGGGACAGGGGGCTCAGCCCCAGCATTTT.

The J gene is TRBJ1-6, the V gene TRBV5-6; tentatively, D is TRBD1 (6 bases). The ends were cut back, 1 base at V and 5 bases at J, with 16 bases in the middle. CDR1 SGHDT and CDR2 YYEEEE come from the germline V gene. The CDR3 has 17 amino acids. CDR3 coding DNA: TGTGCCAGCAGCTTGAACTGGGGGCCAGGAGATAATTCACCCCTCCACTTT. It specifies CASSLNWGPGDNSPLHF.

The J gene is TRBJ2-7, the V gene TRBV29-1, with D maybe TRBD1 (6 bases). The CDR3 spans 12 residues. The ends were cut back, 3 bases at V and 6 bases at J, with 12 bases in the middle. Germline CDR1 and CDR2: SQVTM and ANQGSEA. DNA for the CDR3: TGCAGCGTTGAGGCTCTAGGGGGCGAGCAGTACTTC. Translating it yields CSVEALGGEQYF.